The clone carrying this T cell receptor (beta chain) was seen a few times. The CDR3 has 15 residues. CDR1 SGDLS and CDR2 YYNGEE come from the germline V gene. V was pared by 0 bases and J by 4 bases, with 3 bases of the junction left unmatched. This specimen comes from a study of blood T cell repertoires in COVID-19. The wider study: Sites in the United States, Italy and Spain provided acute and convalescent COVID-19 samples. T cells, B-cell-depleted T cells, or PBMCs supplied cDNA or gDNA.

Authors' analysis steps: Reference gene primer amplification gave estimated nucleated cell counts. Here immunoSEQ multiplex PCR was the method, and the copy in TCRdb shows in-frame clones only, minus some. V, J and clone size are those of that table, while D and trimming were read from the DNA. The sample contains hundreds of thousands of clones, 82% of which appear only once. The sequence came from a woman in her sixties or seventies with active or convalescent COVID-19. The gene calls are TRBV9 and TRBJ2-1; 8 bases map to TRBD2. Sequencing was carried out using peripheral blood. This CDR3 is CASSVDSGVYNEQFF. CDR3 nucleotides: TGTGCCAGCAGCGTAGATAGCGGGGTTTACAATGAGCAGTTCTTC. The full variable domain, its missing parts supplied by reference TRBV9 and TRBJ2-1, is DSGVTQTPKHLITATGQRVTLRCSPRSGDLSVYWYQQSLDQGLQFLIQYYNGEERAKGNILERFSAQQFPDLHSELNLSSLELGDSALYFCASSVDSGVYNEQFFGPGTRLTVL.